The source of this T cell receptor beta chain is a study of T-cell reconstitution after alpha-beta-depleted transplantation in children. Broader study findings: At around two months after transplant, the alpha-beta T cells were reportedly derived from several hundred expanded clones that came from non-depleted graft cells.

This clonotype was picked up a small number of times. Its target is not known. The CDR3 spans 12 residues. V gave up 0 bases and J gave up 7 bases, with 7 bases separating them. Germline CDR1 SGHDT, CDR2 YYEEEE. The authors prepared the TCRbeta library with unique molecular identifiers. TCRdb recomputed calls from the PCR reads with MiXCR, one row per CDR3 protein. This table holds about a million distinct CDR3 sequences, about 29% found once. This rearrangement joins TRBV5-6 to TRBJ1-1, with D unresolved. The source of this sequence is a boy under two years old who had a stem cell transplant for SCID, so the T cells may come from the graft donor. The specimen was PBMCs, mostly from graft donor cells, collected 360 days after TCRalphabeta/CD19-depleted stem cell transplant. Written as DNA, the CDR3 is TGTGCCAGCAGCTTGGGCGTCGGTGAAGCTTTCTTT. Encoded protein: CASSLGVGEAFF.